This TCR beta chain was recovered during a study of cytomegalovirus exposure and HLA in healthy donors. This clone was seen a few times. Its antigen is as yet unknown. It was the roughly 110-subject validation cohort, separate from the roughly 700-subject first cohort, to which the donors belonged. Study-level findings and limits: Later, an analysis found that TCR clusters from the first cohort tended to co-occur in the 90 to 150 validation repertoires. Rarity held for most TCR sequences, but there were some public TCRs that occurred in many donors.

Libraries were prepared by immunoSEQ multiplex PCR; TCRdb keeps only in-frame clonotypes and omits some of them. This sample has fewer than 200,000 clones, with around 85% found just once. V was shortened by 4 bases and J by 1 base, with 4 bases between the two germline ends. CDR1 and CDR2 (germline): WNHNN, SYGVQD (reference sequence). This CDR3 has 13 residues. This TCR came from a man in his late teens or twenties in good health and CMV-seropositive. Sample: PBMCs. This rearrangement joins TRBV10-1 to TRBJ2-2; D gene unclear. The CDR3 nucleotides read TGCGCCAGCAGTGCCGGGAACACCGGGGAGCTGTTTTTT. Amino acid sequence: CASSAGNTGELFF.